These T cell receptor beta chains were read from a single sample in a study of control samples from healthy donors and cancer patients. The protocol was immunoSEQ multiplex PCR, while the TCRdb copy is restricted to in-frame clones and leaves out a portion. The repertoire holds roughly 180,000 clones, 94% seen once, with approximately 1.5% in the top ten. Material for sequencing was blood. The receptors were gathered from a woman aged 18-29 years in good health. CDR3s include the opening cysteine and the closing phenylalanine or tryptophan. D genes are given only for firm matches. Some rows have no size entry. The others give once, few or many, or a class for an expanded clone.

TRBV6-5,12,TRBJ1-1,.,TRBD1,CASSRTGIGAFF,TGTGCCAGCAGTAGGACAGGGATTGGAGCTTTCTTT
TRBV20-1,10,TRBJ1-2,.,.,CSAGHYGYTF,TGCAGTGCGGGACACTATGGCTACACCTTC
TRBV28,13,TRBJ2-3,.,.,CASSLPSTDTQYF,TGTGCCAGCAGTCTACCTAGCACAGATACGCAGTATTTT
TRBV10-3,14,TRBJ2-7,.,.,CAISIQDYTYEQYF,TGTGCCATCAGTATACAGGATTATACCTACGAGCAGTACTTC
TRBV7-3,16,TRBJ2-1,.,TRBD1,CASSSTGGPTFNEQFF,TGTGCCAGCAGCTCGACAGGGGGCCCTACTTTCAATGAGCAGTTCTTC
TRBV11-3,19,TRBJ1-5,.,TRBD1,CASGPTYRRDKGANQPQHF,TGTGCCAGCGGTCCAACCTACCGACGCGACAAGGGGGCCAATCAGCCCCAGCATTTT
TRBV29-1,15,TRBJ1-2,.,.,CSVEEGMDSDYGYTF,TGCAGCGTTGAAGAGGGGATGGACAGCGACTATGGCTACACCTTC
TRBV28,14,TRBJ1-5,.,.,CASSLMVGNQPQHF,TGTGCCAGCAGTTTAATGGTGGGGAACCAGCCCCAGCATTTT
TRBV4-1,14,TRBJ1-1,.,TRBD1,CASSQDRGRTEAFF,TGCGCCAGCAGCCAAGACAGGGGGCGAACTGAAGCTTTCTTT
TRBV27,13,TRBJ2-1,.,.,CASSPFWGDEQFF,TGTGCCAGCAGTCCCTTTTGGGGAGATGAGCAGTTCTTC
TRBV5-1,14,TRBJ2-7,.,.,CASRLGTPSLEQYF,TGCGCCAGCAGATTGGGGACGCCTTCCCTAGAGCAGTACTTC
TRBV6-6,11,TRBJ2-2,.,.,CASRYGGELFF,TGTGCCAGCAGATATGGCGGGGAGCTGTTTTTT
TRBV7-9,14,TRBJ2-1,.,.,CASSPRRWGHEQFF,TGTGCCAGCAGCCCGCGGAGGTGGGGCCATGAGCAGTTCTTC
TRBV19,17,TRBJ1-3,.,TRBD1,CASTSALDRATGNTIYF,TGTGCCAGTACCTCGGCGTTAGACAGGGCCACTGGAAACACCATATATTTT
TRBV5-6,14,TRBJ1-2,.,TRBD1,CASSQPTGSHGYTF,TGTGCCAGCAGCCAACCGACAGGGTCGCATGGCTACACCTTC
TRBV7-9,14,TRBJ2-3,.,.,CASSLRVGTDTQYF,TGTGCCAGCAGCTTAAGAGTGGGGACGGATACGCAGTATTTT
TRBV7-9,14,TRBJ1-3,.,.,CASRHSIGGNTIYF,TGTGCCAGCAGACACAGTATAGGTGGAAACACCATATATTTT
TRBV11-3,13,TRBJ2-4,.,TRBD1,CASSLGQGDIQYF,TGTGCCAGCAGCTTAGGGCAGGGGGACATTCAGTACTTC
TRBV9,15,TRBJ2-1,.,TRBD1,CASSPRRRQGNEQFF,TGTGCCAGCAGCCCCCGACGTAGACAGGGGAATGAGCAGTTCTTC
TRBV5-6,13,TRBJ1-1,.,.,CASSSPGQTSTFF,TGTGCCAGCAGCTCGCCGGGACAAACTTCGACTTTCTTT
TRBV28,14,TRBJ1-4,.,.,CASSSTGSSTKLFF,TGTGCCAGCAGTTCTACAGGGAGTAGTACAAAACTGTTTTTT
TRBV6-5,16,TRBJ1-4,.,.,CASSYSFLGANEKLFF,TGTGCCAGCAGTTACTCCTTTCTCGGGGCTAATGAAAAACTGTTTTTT
TRBV4-2,16,TRBJ2-1,.,TRBD2,CASSPLDSGRGDEQFF,TGTGCCAGCAGCCCTCTAGATAGCGGGAGGGGCGATGAGCAGTTCTTC
TRBV4-1,14,TRBJ1-2,.,TRBD1,CASSPGQGSYGYTF,TGCGCCAGCAGCCCCGGACAGGGAAGCTATGGCTACACCTTC
TRBV19,14,TRBJ1-3,.,.,CASFPGGVGNTIYF,TGTGCCAGCTTCCCGGGGGGCGTTGGAAACACCATATATTTT
TRBV20-1,10,TRBJ2-7,.,.,CSAFSHEQYF,TGCAGTGCGTTCAGCCACGAGCAGTACTTC
TRBV28,12,TRBJ2-7,.,.,CASKGINYEQYF,TGTGCCAGCAAGGGCATAAACTACGAGCAGTACTTC
TRBV5-1,14,TRBJ1-1,.,TRBD1,CASSLQGIFTEAFF,TGCGCCAGCAGCCTACAGGGGATATTCACTGAAGCTTTCTTT
TRBV11-2,14,TRBJ1-2,.,.,CASSLAAGPYGYTF,TGTGCCAGCAGCTTAGCGGCAGGGCCCTATGGCTACACCTTC
TRBV25-1,14,TRBJ1-6,once,TRBD1,CASSGPTGVSPLHF,TGTGCCAGCAGTGGACCAACAGGGGTTTCACCCCTCCACTTT
TRBV6-5,15,TRBJ1-1,once,TRBD1,CAVRGTGGASTEAFF,TGTGCCGTTAGAGGAACAGGGGGCGCATCCACTGAAGCTTTCTTT
TRBV19,15,TRBJ2-5,once,TRBD2,CASSIPGLGQETQYF,TGTGCCAGTAGTATTCCGGGACTAGGACAAGAGACCCAGTACTTC
TRBV7-2,15,TRBJ2-7,once,TRBD1,CASSLGQGGYYEQYF,TGTGCCAGCAGTTTGGGACAGGGGGGATACTACGAGCAGTACTTC
TRBV7-3,14,TRBJ2-3,.,.,CASSLMAGPDTQYF,TGTGCCAGCAGCCTCATGGCAGGGCCAGATACGCAGTATTTT
TRBV19,15,TRBJ1-5,.,.,CASSINGDSNQPQHF,TGTGCCAGTAGTATAAACGGTGATAGCAATCAGCCCCAGCATTTT
TRBV24-1,15,TRBJ2-7,.,TRBD1,CATSPTRDRRCEQYF,TGTGCCACCAGTCCCACCCGGGACAGGAGATGCGAGCAGTACTTC
TRBV6-5,12,TRBJ2-7,.,.,CASGPPQNEQYF,TGTGCCAGCGGGCCCCCTCAAAACGAGCAGTACTTC
TRBV28,15,TRBJ1-1,.,.,CASSRPGLLNTEAFF,TGTGCCAGCAGCAGGCCGGGCCTTTTGAACACTGAAGCTTTCTTT
TRBV27,14,TRBJ2-3,.,.,CASGPAADWDTQYF,TGTGCCAGCGGCCCGGCGGCCGATTGGGATACGCAGTATTTT
TRBV29-1,11,TRBJ1-1,.,.,CSATRKAEAFF,TGCAGCGCGACAAGGAAGGCTGAAGCTTTCTTT
TRBV6-5,14,TRBJ1-5,.,.,CASSRGRSNQPQHF,TGTGCCAGCAGTCGAGGACGGAGCAATCAGCCCCAGCATTTT
TRBV6-5,11,TRBJ2-7,.,.,CASSFKYEQYF,TGTGCCAGCAGTTTTAAATACGAGCAGTACTTC
TRBV18,15,TRBJ2-2,.,.,CASSPGAVNTGELFF,TGTGCCAGCTCACCCGGGGCGGTGAACACCGGGGAGCTGTTTTTT
TRBV4-3,15,TRBJ2-1,.,.,CASSQEGQMGDEQFF,TGCGCCAGCAGCCAAGAGGGCCAAATGGGGGATGAGCAGTTCTTC
TRBV7-9,14,TRBJ2-5,.,.,CASSAPGLQETQYF,TGTGCCAGCAGCGCTCCGGGACTCCAAGAGACCCAGTACTTC
TRBV11-2,15,TRBJ2-1,.,TRBD1,CASSFYLQGAWEQFF,TGTGCCAGCAGCTTTTACCTCCAGGGGGCATGGGAGCAGTTCTTC
TRBV2,12,TRBJ2-1,.,.,CASRGEAGEQFF,TGTGCCAGCAGGGGGGAGGCGGGTGAGCAGTTCTTC
TRBV14,18,TRBJ2-2,.,.,CASSQGGHRGSPTGELFF,TGTGCCAGCAGCCAGGGGGGACACAGGGGTAGTCCCACCGGGGAGCTGTTTTTT
TRBV2,15,TRBJ1-1,.,.,CASSEGQGLNTEAFF,TGTGCCAGCAGTGAGGGACAAGGGCTGAACACTGAAGCTTTCTTT
TRBV6-5,13,TRBJ1-5,.,.,CASRRNSNQPQHF,TGTGCCAGCAGACGAAATAGCAATCAGCCCCAGCATTTT
TRBV2,12,TRBJ2-7,.,TRBD1,CAIRDRLDEQYF,TGTGCCATCAGGGACAGGTTAGACGAGCAGTACTTC
TRBV2,13,TRBJ1-4,.,.,CASRARPNEKLFF,TGTGCCAGTAGGGCCCGGCCCAATGAAAAACTGTTTTTT
TRBV10-3,14,TRBJ1-2,.,TRBD1,CAISWDRSNYGYTF,TGTGCCATCAGCTGGGACAGGTCTAACTATGGCTACACCTTC
TRBV6-5,14,TRBJ2-7,.,.,CASSPGTGPYEQYF,TGTGCCAGCAGCCCCGGGACGGGGCCCTACGAGCAGTACTTC
TRBV6-1,12,TRBJ1-4,.,.,CASSEWVEKLFF,TGTGCCAGCAGTGAATGGGTTGAAAAACTGTTTTTT
TRBV11-2,16,TRBJ1-1,.,.,CASSGVGGTLNTEAFF,TGTGCCAGCAGCGGCGTGGGGGGAACCTTGAACACTGAAGCTTTCTTT
TRBV15,13,TRBJ1-1,.,.,CATSRQSNTEAFF,TGTGCCACCTCTAGGCAGTCGAACACTGAAGCTTTCTTT
TRBV7-3,16,TRBJ2-2,.,TRBD1,CASSLTNRGDTGELFF,TGTGCCAGCAGCTTAACTAACAGGGGAGACACCGGGGAGCTGTTTTTT
TRBV7-2,14,TRBJ2-2,few,.,CASSLLQSTGELFF,TGTGCCAGCAGCTTATTACAGTCGACCGGGGAGCTGTTTTTT